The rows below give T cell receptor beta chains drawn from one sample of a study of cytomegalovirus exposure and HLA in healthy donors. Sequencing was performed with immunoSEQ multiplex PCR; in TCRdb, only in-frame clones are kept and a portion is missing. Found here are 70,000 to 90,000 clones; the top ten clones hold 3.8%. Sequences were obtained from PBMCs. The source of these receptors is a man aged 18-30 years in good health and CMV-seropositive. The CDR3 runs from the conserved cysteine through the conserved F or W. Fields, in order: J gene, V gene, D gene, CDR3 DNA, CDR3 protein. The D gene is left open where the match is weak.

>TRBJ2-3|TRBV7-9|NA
TGTGCCAGCAGCCATATCAGGTCTACGCAGTATTTT
CASSHIRSTQYF
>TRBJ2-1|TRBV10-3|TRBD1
TGTGCCATCAGTATGACAGGGAGCTCCTACAATGAGCAGTTCTTC
CAISMTGSSYNEQFF
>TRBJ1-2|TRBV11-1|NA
TGTGCCAGCAGCTTTCAGGGATCTAACTATGGCTACACCTTC
CASSFQGSNYGYTF
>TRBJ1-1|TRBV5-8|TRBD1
TGTGCCAGCAGCACAGAGACAGGGCGGAACACTGAAGCTTTCTTT
CASSTETGRNTEAFF
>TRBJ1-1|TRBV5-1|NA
TGCGCCAGCAGCCCTCCCCTGGCGAACACTGAAGCTTTCTTT
CASSPPLANTEAFF
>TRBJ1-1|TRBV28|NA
TGTGCCAGCAGTTTAACTATTATGTCTGAAGCTTTCTTT
CASSLTIMSEAFF
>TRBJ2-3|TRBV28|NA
TGTGCCAGCATTCTCGTAAACCAGGGGTGGTATTTT
CASILVNQGWYF
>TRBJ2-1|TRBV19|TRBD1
TGTGCCAGTTCCCTGGGGACAGGGCTTACAGGTGTGCAGTTCTTC
CASSLGTGLTGVQFF
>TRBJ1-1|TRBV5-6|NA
TGTGCCAGCAGCTTGGGAGCAGGGGATTTAGCTTTCTTT
CASSLGAGDLAFF
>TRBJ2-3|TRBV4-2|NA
TGTGCCAGCAGCTCCCGGGACTTAGACACAGATACGCAGTATTTT
CASSSRDLDTDTQYF
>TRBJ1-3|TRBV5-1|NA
TGCGCCAGCAGCTTCTCTCCCGCGGGGACCCCCTCTGGAAACACCATATATTTT
CASSFSPAGTPSGNTIYF
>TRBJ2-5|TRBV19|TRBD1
TGTGCCAGTAGTGCAGGGACAGCAGGGCAGTACTTC
CASSAGTAGQYF
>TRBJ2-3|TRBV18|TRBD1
TGTGCCAGCTCATCCCGGACAGGGGGCAAGGATACGCAGTATTTT
CASSSRTGGKDTQYF
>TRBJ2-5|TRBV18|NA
TGTGCCAGCTCACCACGCGTAGGGGAAGAGACCCAGTACTTC
CASSPRVGEETQYF
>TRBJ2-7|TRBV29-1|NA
TGCAGCGTTCGACAGGGAGGCTACGAGCAGTACTTC
CSVRQGGYEQYF
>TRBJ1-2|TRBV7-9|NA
TGTGCCAGCAGCTTAGCGCCGGTAGCTAACTATGGCTACACCTTC
CASSLAPVANYGYTF
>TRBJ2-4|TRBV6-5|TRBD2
TGTGCCAGCAGATCGTGGGAGGGGGCCAAAAACATTCAGTACTTC
CASRSWEGAKNIQYF
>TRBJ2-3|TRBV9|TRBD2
TGTGCCAGCAGCGTAGGTCCAGCGGGGGGACCAGATACGCAGTATTTT
CASSVGPAGGPDTQYF
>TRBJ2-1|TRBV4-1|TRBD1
TGCGCCAGCAGCCCCCTGGACAGGGGTCATTATGAGCAGTTCTTC
CASSPLDRGHYEQFF
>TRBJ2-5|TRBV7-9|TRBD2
TGTGCCAGCAGCCAACGGGTTAGCGGGGAACCAAGAGAGACCCAGTACTTC
CASSQRVSGEPRETQYF
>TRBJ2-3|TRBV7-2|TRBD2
TGTGCCAGCAGCGGACGGACTAGCGGGACAGATACGCAGTATTTT
CASSGRTSGTDTQYF
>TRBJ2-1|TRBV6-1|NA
TGTGCCAGCAGTATAGGGAGCTCCTACAATGAGCAGTTCTTC
CASSIGSSYNEQFF
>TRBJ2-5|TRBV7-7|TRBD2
TGTGCTAGCAGCTTAGGTTCGCGACTAGCGGGGGGACTCCAAGAGACCCAGTACTTC
CASSLGSRLAGGLQETQYF
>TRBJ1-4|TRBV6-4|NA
TGTGCCAGCAGTGCCCAGGGGAAGAAGGGTGAAAAACTGTTTTTT
CASSAQGKKGEKLFF
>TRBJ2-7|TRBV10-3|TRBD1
TGTGCCATCAGTGAGCCCGGACAGGGGGGGGGATCCTACGAGCAGTACTTC
CAISEPGQGGGSYEQYF
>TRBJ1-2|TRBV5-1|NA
TGCGCCAGCAGCTTGGGACAGGCACGCTATGGTTACACCTTC
CASSLGQARYGYTF
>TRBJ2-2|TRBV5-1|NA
TGCGCCAGCAGCCTCTATGTGACCGGGGAGCTGTTTTTT
CASSLYVTGELFF
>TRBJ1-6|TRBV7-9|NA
TGTGCCAGCAGCTTAGTAAGAGGGGGTCAGAGATCCTATAATTCACCCCTCCACTTT
CASSLVRGGQRSYNSPLHF
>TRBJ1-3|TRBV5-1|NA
TGCGCCAGCAGCTTGGGGGGACAAACCTCTGGAAACACCATATATTTT
CASSLGGQTSGNTIYF
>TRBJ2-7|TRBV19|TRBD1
TGTGCCAGTAGTCCCCGGGACAGCTCCTACGAGCAGTACTTC
CASSPRDSSYEQYF
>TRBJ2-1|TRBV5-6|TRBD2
TGTGCCAGCAGCTTGGGGCTAGCGGGGGCAAGGGTCTACAATGAGCAGTTCTTC
CASSLGLAGARVYNEQFF
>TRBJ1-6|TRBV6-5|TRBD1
TGTGCCAGCAGGGCAGGGGGCCAAAATTCACCCCTCCACTTT
CASRAGGQNSPLHF
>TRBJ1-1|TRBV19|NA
TGTGCCAGTAAGGATCTCTTCGAGGGTGAAGCTTTCTTT
CASKDLFEGEAFF
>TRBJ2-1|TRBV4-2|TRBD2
TGTGCCAGCAGCCAAGATCGGGGTAGCGGGAGCCCTGGGGTCTTC
CASSQDRGSGSPGVF
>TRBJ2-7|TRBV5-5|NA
TGTGCCAGCAGCTGGGAGGCGCGGTTTGATAACGAGCAGTACTTC
CASSWEARFDNEQYF
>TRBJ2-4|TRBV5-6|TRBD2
TGTGCCAGCAGCTCCAGGGGCGGGGGGAAAAACATTCAGTACTTC
CASSSRGGGKNIQYF
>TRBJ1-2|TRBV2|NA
TGTGCCAGCAGTGAATCCGGGGGACCCTTCGGGGGCTACACCTTC
CASSESGGPFGGYTF
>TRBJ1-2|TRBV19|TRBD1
TGTGCCAGTAGTATAGATCGGACAGGGGGAGGCTACACCTTC
CASSIDRTGGGYTF
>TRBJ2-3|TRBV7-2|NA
TGTGCCAGCAGCCCAGCGGTAGATACGCAGTATTTT
CASSPAVDTQYF
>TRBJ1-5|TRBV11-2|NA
TGTGCCAGCAGCTTAGGGGCAGGGGGCAATCAGCCCCAGCATTTT
CASSLGAGGNQPQHF